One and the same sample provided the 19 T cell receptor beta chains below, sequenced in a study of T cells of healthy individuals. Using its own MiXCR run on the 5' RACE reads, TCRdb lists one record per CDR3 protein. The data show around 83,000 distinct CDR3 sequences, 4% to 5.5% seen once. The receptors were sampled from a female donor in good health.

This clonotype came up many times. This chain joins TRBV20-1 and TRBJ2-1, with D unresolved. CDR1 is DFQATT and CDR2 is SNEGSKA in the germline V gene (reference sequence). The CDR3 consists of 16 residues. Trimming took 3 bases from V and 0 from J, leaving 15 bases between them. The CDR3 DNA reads TGCAGTGCTAGGCCCAGCCTGCCGAGCTCCTACAATGAGCAGTTCTTC. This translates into CSARPSLPSSYNEQFF.

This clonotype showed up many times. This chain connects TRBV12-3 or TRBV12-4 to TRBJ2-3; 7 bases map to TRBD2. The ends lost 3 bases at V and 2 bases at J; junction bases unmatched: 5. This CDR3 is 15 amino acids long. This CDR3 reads CASSFSSGVTDTQYF. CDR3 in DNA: TGTGCCAGCAGTTTTTCTAGCGGTGTCACAGATACGCAGTATTTT.

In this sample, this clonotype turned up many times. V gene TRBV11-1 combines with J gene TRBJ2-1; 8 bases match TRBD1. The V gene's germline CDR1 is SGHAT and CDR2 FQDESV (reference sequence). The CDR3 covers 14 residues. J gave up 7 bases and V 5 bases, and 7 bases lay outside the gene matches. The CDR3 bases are TGTGCCAGCAGCCAACGGACAGGGAAGAATGAGCAGTTCTTC. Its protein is CASSQRTGKNEQFF.

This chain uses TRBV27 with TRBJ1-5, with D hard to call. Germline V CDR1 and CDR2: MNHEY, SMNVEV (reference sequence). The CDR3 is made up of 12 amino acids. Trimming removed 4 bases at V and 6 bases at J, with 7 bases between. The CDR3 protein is CASSSMGQPQHF. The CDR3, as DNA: TGTGCCAGCAGTTCCATGGGTCAGCCCCAGCATTTT.

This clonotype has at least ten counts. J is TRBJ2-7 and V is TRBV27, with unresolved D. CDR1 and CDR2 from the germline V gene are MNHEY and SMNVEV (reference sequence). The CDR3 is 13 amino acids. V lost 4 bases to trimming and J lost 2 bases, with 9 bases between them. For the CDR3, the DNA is TGTGCCAGCAGTTCCCAAATCGCCTACGAGCAGTACTTC. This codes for CASSSQIAYEQYF.

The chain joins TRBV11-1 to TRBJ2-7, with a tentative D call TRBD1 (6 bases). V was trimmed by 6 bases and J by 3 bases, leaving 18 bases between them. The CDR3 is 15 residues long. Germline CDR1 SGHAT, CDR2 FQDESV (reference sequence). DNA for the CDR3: TGTGCCAGCAGGCCAACTCAGGGGTCCGTCTACGAGCAGTACTTC. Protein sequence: CASRPTQGSVYEQYF.

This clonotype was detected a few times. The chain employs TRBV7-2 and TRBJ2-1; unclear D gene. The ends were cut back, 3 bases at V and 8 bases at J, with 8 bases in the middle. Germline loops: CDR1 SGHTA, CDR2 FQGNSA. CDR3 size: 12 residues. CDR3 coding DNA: TGTGCCAGCAGCTTTTCGGATTATGAGCAGTTCTTC. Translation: CASSFSDYEQFF.

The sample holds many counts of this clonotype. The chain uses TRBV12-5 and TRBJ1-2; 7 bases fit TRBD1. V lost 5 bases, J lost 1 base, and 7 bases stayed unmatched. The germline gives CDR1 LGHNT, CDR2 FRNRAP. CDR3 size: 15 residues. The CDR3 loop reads CASGPGQRHNYGYTF. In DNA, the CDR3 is TGTGCTAGTGGTCCGGGACAGAGACATAACTATGGCTACACCTTC.

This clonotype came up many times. As DNA, the CDR3 is TGTGCCAGCAGCACCGGGGAGCCGAATGAAAAACTGTTTTTT. It encodes CASSTGEPNEKLFF. This chain connects TRBV9 to TRBJ1-4; D remains unclear. V dropped 4 bases and J dropped 5 bases, with 12 bases sitting between them. The CDR3 loop spans 14 amino acids. The germline CDR1 and CDR2 sequences are SGDLS and YYNGEE.

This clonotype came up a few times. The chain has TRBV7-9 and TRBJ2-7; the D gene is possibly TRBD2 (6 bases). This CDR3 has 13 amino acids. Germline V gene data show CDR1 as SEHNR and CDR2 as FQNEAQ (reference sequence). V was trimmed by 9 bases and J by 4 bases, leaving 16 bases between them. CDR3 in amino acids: CASRGGSEYEQYF. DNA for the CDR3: TGTGCCAGTAGGGGAGGAAGTGAATACGAGCAGTACTTC.

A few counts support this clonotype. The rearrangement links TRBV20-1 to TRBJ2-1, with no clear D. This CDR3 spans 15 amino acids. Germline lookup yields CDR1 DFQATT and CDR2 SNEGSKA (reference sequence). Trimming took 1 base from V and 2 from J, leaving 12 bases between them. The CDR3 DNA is TGCAGTGCTAGAGGGACCAGCTATCCCTACAATGAGCAGTTCTTC. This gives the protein CSARGTSYPYNEQFF.

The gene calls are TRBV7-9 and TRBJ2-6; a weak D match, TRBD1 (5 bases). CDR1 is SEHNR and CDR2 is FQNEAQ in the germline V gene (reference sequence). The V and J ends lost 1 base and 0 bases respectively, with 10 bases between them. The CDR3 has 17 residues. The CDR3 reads CASSLEGLLSGANVLTF. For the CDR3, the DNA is TGTGCCAGCAGCTTAGAGGGGCTACTCTCTGGGGCCAACGTCCTGACTTTC.

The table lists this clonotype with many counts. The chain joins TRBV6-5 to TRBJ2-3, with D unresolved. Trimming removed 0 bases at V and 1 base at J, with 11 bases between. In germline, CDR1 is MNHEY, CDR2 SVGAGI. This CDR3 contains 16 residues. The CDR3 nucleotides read TGTGCCAGCAGTTACTCCCTGTCTCGAGGCACAGATACGCAGTATTTT. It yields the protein CASSYSLSRGTDTQYF.

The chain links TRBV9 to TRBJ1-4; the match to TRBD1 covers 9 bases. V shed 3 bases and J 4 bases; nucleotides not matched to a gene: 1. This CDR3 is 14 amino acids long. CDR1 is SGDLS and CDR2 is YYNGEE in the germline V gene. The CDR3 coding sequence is TGTGCCAGCAGCGCGGGACAGGGTAATGAAAAACTGTTTTTT. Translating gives CASSAGQGNEKLFF. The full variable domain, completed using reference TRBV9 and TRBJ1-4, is DSGVTQTPKHLITATGQRVTLRCSPRSGDLSVYWYQQSLDQGLQFLIQYYNGEERAKGNILERFSAQQFPDLHSELNLSSLELGDSALYFCASSAGQGNEKLFFGSGTQLSVL.

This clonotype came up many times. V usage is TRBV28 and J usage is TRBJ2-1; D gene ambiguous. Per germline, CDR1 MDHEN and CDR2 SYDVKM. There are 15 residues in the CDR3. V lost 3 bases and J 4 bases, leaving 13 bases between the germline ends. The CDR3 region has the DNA TGTGCCAGCAGTTTTTTATTAGATATATACAATGAGCAGTTCTTC. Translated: CASSFLLDIYNEQFF.

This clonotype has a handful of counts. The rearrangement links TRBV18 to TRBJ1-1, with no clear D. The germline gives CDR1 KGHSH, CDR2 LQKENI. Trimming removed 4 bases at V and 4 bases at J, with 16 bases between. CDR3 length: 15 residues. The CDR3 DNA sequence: TGTGCCAGCTCACTCGAACCCGGACGCGTCACTGAAGCTTTCTTT. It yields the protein CASSLEPGRVTEAFF.

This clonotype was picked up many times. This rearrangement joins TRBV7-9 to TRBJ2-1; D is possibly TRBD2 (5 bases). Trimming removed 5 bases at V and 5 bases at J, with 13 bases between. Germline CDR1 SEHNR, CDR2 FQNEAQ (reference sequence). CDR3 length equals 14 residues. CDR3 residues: CASSPSRGNNEQFF. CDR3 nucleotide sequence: TGTGCCAGCAGCCCCTCACGGGGTAACAATGAGCAGTTCTTC.

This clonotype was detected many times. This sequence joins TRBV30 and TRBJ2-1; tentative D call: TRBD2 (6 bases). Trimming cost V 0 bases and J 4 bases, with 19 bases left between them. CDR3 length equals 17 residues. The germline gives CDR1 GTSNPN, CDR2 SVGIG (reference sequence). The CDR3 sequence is CAWSVPPLGGVYNEQFF. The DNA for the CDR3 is TGTGCCTGGAGTGTACCCCCTTTAGGCGGGGTTTACAATGAGCAGTTCTTC.

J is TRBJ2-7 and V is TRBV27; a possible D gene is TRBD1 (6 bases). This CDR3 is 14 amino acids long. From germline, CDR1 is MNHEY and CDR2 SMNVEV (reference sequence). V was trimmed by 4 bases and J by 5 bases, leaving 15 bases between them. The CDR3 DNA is TGTGCCAGCAGTTCACAGGGTTCTGGCCACGAGCAGTACTTC. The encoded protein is CASSSQGSGHEQYF.